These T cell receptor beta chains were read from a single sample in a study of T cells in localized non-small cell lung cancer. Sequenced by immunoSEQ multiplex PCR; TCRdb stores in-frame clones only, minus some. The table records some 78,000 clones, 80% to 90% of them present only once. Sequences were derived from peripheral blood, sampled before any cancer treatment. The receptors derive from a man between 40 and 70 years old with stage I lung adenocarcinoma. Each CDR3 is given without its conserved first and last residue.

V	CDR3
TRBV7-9	ASRPPDSNYGYT
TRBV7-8	ASSLGVGNTQY
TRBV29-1	SGTSSGTGELF
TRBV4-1	ASSQEQGAYTGELF
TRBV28	ASSWTGKAEAF
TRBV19	ASSTGRLAVGSNTGELF
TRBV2	ASSPGTSGRARLRTGELF
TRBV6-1	ASSEVQGGSGNTIY
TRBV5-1	ASRVGESYNEQF
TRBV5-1	ASSLGPTVDYGYT
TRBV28	ATRPSVNTEAF
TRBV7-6	ASRSDSMNTEAF
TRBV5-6	ASSLVRDTEAF
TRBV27	ASSLFQSGANVLT
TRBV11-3	ASSLGPSQGRAGELF
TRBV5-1	ASSPPGLASTNEQF
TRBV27	ASRLTSGSWETQY
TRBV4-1	ASSQVGGVTEAF
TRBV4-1	ASSQDPQDPYEQY
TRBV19	ASSYGTTYEQY
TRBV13	ASSLAWSGLNTGELF
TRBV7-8	ASSIGTRNYEQY
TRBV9	ASSATLASYDTQY
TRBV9	ASNSLADYNEQF
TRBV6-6	ASSGQTRRNTEAF
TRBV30	AWSASGVWTEAF
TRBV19	ASSMGGRTD
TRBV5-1	ASSFLAGGELF